Presented here are 17 T cell receptor beta chains from one specimen sequenced in a study of blood T cell repertoires in COVID-19 (TCRdb year 2020). The library was generated by the immunoSEQ multiplex PCR assay. Entries here come from immuneACCESS through TCRdb and include only in-frame sequences with V and J called. Some clones fail to appear in such tables; in the studies checked, an unresolved V gene covers under half of the shortfall, and the cause of the remainder is unknown. This sample has about 150,000 clones in its table, and around 80% of those were observed once. The top ten constitute nearly 15% of the sample. Sequencing used peripheral blood. These TCRs come from a human donor with acute or convalescent COVID-19. The donor label of this sample is uncertain.

The rearrangement joins TRBV29-1 to TRBJ2-3; 12 nucleotides align to TRBD1. The CDR3 spans 15 residues. Germline CDR1 reads SQVTM; CDR2 reads ANQGSEA. The ends lost 5 bases at V and 4 bases at J; junction bases unmatched: 7. CDR3 loop: CSVYPGDRGPDTQYF. Written as DNA, the CDR3 is TGCAGCGTTTATCCCGGGGACAGGGGGCCAGATACGCAGTATTTT.

The chain couples TRBV4-1 to TRBJ2-1, with 11 bases matching TRBD2. This CDR3 has 18 residues. V shed 0 bases, J shed 0 bases, and the junction held 4 bases outside the gene matches. Germline V lookup: CDR1 MGHRA, CDR2 YSYEKL. The CDR3 DNA reads TGCGCCAGCAGCCAAGATAGCGGGGGGGCCCGCTCCTACAATGAGCAGTTCTTC. Its protein is CASSQDSGGARSYNEQFF.

This chain connects TRBV6-2 or TRBV6-3 to TRBJ2-7, with TRBD2 as a possible D gene (6 bases). The length of the CDR3 is 20 residues. V lost 0 bases and J lost 0, with 24 bases in between. The germline CDR1 and CDR2 sequences are MNHEY and SVGEGT. DNA for the CDR3: TGTGCCAGCAGTTACTCGAGACCCCTACATGGCGGGGCGAGCTCCTACGAGCAGTACTTC. It specifies CASSYSRPLHGGASSYEQYF.

The chain uses TRBV7-9 and TRBJ2-5; 13 nucleotides align to TRBD2. The germline V gene has CDR1 SEHNR and CDR2 FQNEAQ (reference sequence). With 4 bases clipped from V and 2 bases from J, the junction kept 4 bases outside the gene matches. The CDR3 extends over 16 amino acids. The CDR3 sequence is CASSYKLAGGQETQYF. The CDR3 DNA is TGTGCCAGCAGCTACAAACTAGCGGGGGGGCAAGAGACCCAGTACTTC.

The rearrangement uses TRBV5-1 and TRBJ1-5; 8 nucleotides align to TRBD1. V was clipped by 2 bases and J by 1 base; unmatched bases: 8. The CDR3 extends over 17 amino acids. Germline V gene lookup returns CDR1 SGHRS and CDR2 YFSETQ. CDR3 DNA sequence: TGCGCCAGCAGCTTAGGTCCGACAGGGGACAGCAATCAGCCCCAGCATTTT. Its protein product is CASSLGPTGDSNQPQHF. The variable domain in full, completed from reference TRBV5-1 and TRBJ1-5, reads KAGVTQTPRYLIKTRGQQVTLSCSPISGHRSVSWYQQTPGQGLQFLFEYFSETQRNKGNFPGRFSGRQFSNSRSEMNVSTLELGDSALYLCASSLGPTGDSNQPQHFGDGTRLSIL.

About this clone itself: At one of its ends the junction is not consistent with the germline gene, which may arise from a read error. This chain uses TRBV7-7 with TRBJ2-2, with a possible D match to TRBD2 (7 bases). The CDR3 contains 18 residues. CDR1 is SSHAT and CDR2 is FNYEAQ in the germline V gene (reference sequence). The CDR3 DNA sequence: TGTGCTAGCAGCTTAGCCGGAAGGGGGGGGGCCCCCACCGGGGAGCTGTTTTTT. It translates to CASSLAGRGGAPTGELFF. The full variable domain, in which reference TRBV7-7 and TRBJ2-2 provide the parts outside the CDR3, is GAGVSQSPRYKVTKRGQDVTLRCDPISSHATLYWYQQALGQGPEFLTYFNYEAQPDKSGLPSDRFSAERPEGSISTLTIQRTEQRDSAMYRCASSLAGRGGAPTGELFFGEGSRLTVL.

For this clone: One end of the junction varies from germline; a read error may be responsible. The V gene is TRBV7-2, the J gene TRBJ2-6, with a tentative D call TRBD1 (6 bases). This CDR3 is 11 amino acids long. The germline V gene has CDR1 SGHTA and CDR2 FQGNSA. The CDR3 bases are TGTGCCAGCAGCTCGGACAGACTTCGGGCTTTC. It codes for CASSSDRLRAF.

This clone was seen a single time. The genes are TRBV11-2 and TRBJ1-1; 8 bases align to TRBD1. Germline-derived CDR1 and CDR2 are SGHAT and FQNNGV. The CDR3 has 15 amino acids. V was clipped by 5 bases and J by 1 base; unmatched bases: 6. The CDR3 is CASSMTGAPNTEAFF. The CDR3 region has the DNA TGTGCCAGCAGCATGACAGGGGCCCCGAACACTGAAGCTTTCTTT.

The chain couples TRBV11-3 to TRBJ1-1, with D uncertain. The V and J ends lost 2 bases and 5 bases respectively, with 9 bases between them. Germline assignment: CDR1 SGHNT and CDR2 YENEEA. The CDR3 length is 13 residues. CDR3 residues: CASSLNGRTEAFF. The CDR3 DNA reads TGTGCCAGCAGCTTAAACGGCAGGACTGAAGCTTTCTTT.

This chain joins TRBV6-2 or TRBV6-3 and TRBJ1-4; no reliable D call. CDR3 length equals 15 residues. Trimming shortened V by 5 bases and J by 5 bases, and 15 bases separated the two germline ends. CDR1 and CDR2 from the germline V gene are MNHEY and SVGEGT. As DNA, the CDR3 is TGTGCCAGCAGTCCCCATATAGGAGGGAATGAAAAACTGTTTTTT. Its protein is CASSPHIGGNEKLFF.

The V gene is TRBV19, the J gene TRBJ1-5; 8 bases match TRBD1. After removal of 0 bases from V and 7 bases from J, the junction contained 5 bases not matched to a gene. The CDR3 consists of 15 residues. Germline lookup yields CDR1 LNHDA and CDR2 SQIVND (reference sequence). The CDR3: CASSIDSTGEQPQHF. DNA for the CDR3: TGTGCCAGTAGTATAGATTCGACAGGGGAGCAGCCCCAGCATTTT.

This clone appeared once. In the same sample, other DNA sequences code for this CDR3. V is TRBV5-1 and J is TRBJ1-2; a possible D gene is TRBD1 (5 bases). The CDR3 consists of 13 residues. The V and J ends lost 4 bases and 3 bases respectively, with 10 bases between them. CDR1 is SGHRS and CDR2 is YFSETQ in the germline V gene. CDR3 loop: CASSPGVDYGYTF. The DNA for the CDR3 is TGCGCCAGCAGCCCGGGGGTCGACTATGGCTACACCTTC. The variable domain in full, completed from reference TRBV5-1 and TRBJ1-2, reads KAGVTQTPRYLIKTRGQQVTLSCSPISGHRSVSWYQQTPGQGLQFLFEYFSETQRNKGNFPGRFSGRQFSNSRSEMNVSTLELGDSALYLCASSPGVDYGYTFGSGTRLTVV.

This clone was counted at least ten times. The chain recombines TRBV3-1 (or the pseudogene TRBV3-2) with TRBJ1-6; the D gene is possibly TRBD1 (5 bases). CDR3 size: 17 residues. Trimming pared 1 base from V and 0 bases from J, leaving 10 bases between. CDR1 and CDR2 from the germline V gene are LGHDT and YNNKEL (reference sequence). The CDR3 reads CASSQVGPSSYNSPLHF. Here the CDR3 DNA reads TGTGCCAGCAGCCAAGTGGGGCCAAGCTCCTATAATTCACCCCTCCACTTT.

This chain's CDR3 is CAWISGQTSLDPNYGYTF. For the CDR3, the DNA is TGTGCCTGGATATCGGGACAGACATCACTTGATCCTAACTATGGCTACACCTTC. V usage is TRBV30 and J usage is TRBJ1-2; 7 positions agree with TRBD1. The CDR3 is 18 amino acids. Germline CDR1 GTSNPN, CDR2 SVGIG (reference sequence). The junction had 17 bases not matched to a gene; V was cut back by 4 bases and J by 0 bases.

The CDR3 bases are TGTGCCAGCAGAAACGCGGACAACAATGGCTATGGCTACACCTTC. It encodes CASRNADNNGYGYTF. The rearrangement joins TRBV6-5 to TRBJ1-2; possibly TRBD1 for D (5 bases). Germline loops: CDR1 MNHEY, CDR2 SVGAGI. The CDR3 contains 15 residues. V lost 6 bases and J lost 4, with 18 bases in between.

The chain combines TRBV20-1 with TRBJ1-1, with 8 bases that match TRBD1. V shed 3 bases and J 5 bases; nucleotides not matched to a gene: 5. This CDR3 spans 13 amino acids. Germline V lookup: CDR1 DFQATT, CDR2 SNEGSKA (reference sequence). CDR3: CSASPRGRTEAFF. The CDR3 region has the DNA TGCAGTGCTAGTCCCAGGGGGCGAACTGAAGCTTTCTTT.

V gene TRBV2 combines with J gene TRBJ2-5; D is possibly TRBD2 (6 bases). Trimming removed 4 bases from V and 4 bases from J, with 19 bases in between. CDR1 SNHLY and CDR2 FYNNEI come from the germline V gene. The CDR3 runs 16 residues. CDR3 DNA sequence: TGTGCCAGCAGTGTTACGGGCGGGGTAGGGTCAGAGACCCAGTACTTC. It encodes CASSVTGGVGSETQYF.